The clone carrying this T cell receptor (beta chain) has a handful of counts. Its antigen is unknown. This sample was taken from a study of naive and memory T cell subsets. Two oligonucleotides, mixed equimolar, formed the beta constant-region primer covering TRBC1 and TRBC2. TCRdb passed the UMI-ligation and nested PCR reads through MiXCR, listing each CDR3 protein once. The repertoire includes 150,000 or so distinct CDR3 sequences, about a sixth of them detected once, and about 0.13% sits in the top ten. Germline CDR1 SGDLS, CDR2 YYNGEE. The CDR3 has 16 amino acids. V was pared by 1 base and J by 4 bases, with 14 bases between. Study-level results: Between naive and memory subsets, TCR abundance power law exponents differed.

The origin of this receptor is a human donor in good health. This rearrangement joins TRBV9 to TRBJ2-2; D is unclear. Material for sequencing was naive CD4+ T cells from blood. Here the CDR3 DNA reads TGTGCCAGCAGCGTAATCCGAACTCCAAGCACCGGGGAGCTGTTTTTT. Protein sequence: CASSVIRTPSTGELFF. Full variable domain (remainder filled in from reference TRBV9 and TRBJ2-2): DSGVTQTPKHLITATGQRVTLRCSPRSGDLSVYWYQQSLDQGLQFLIQYYNGEERAKGNILERFSAQQFPDLHSELNLSSLELGDSALYFCASSVIRTPSTGELFFGEGSRLTVL.